The 14 T cell receptor beta chains given below trace back to one sample, sequenced in a study of post-analysis software for immune sequencing data. Study-level results: The five TRBV segments detected at higher frequency in patients than in controls included TRBV5-6, TRBV5-1 and TRBV20-1.

The TCR beta cDNA libraries contained unique molecular identifiers. MiXCR, run by TCRdb on the PCR reads, gives a single entry per CDR3 protein. The table includes about 430,000 distinct CDR3 sequences, approximately 42% detected once. These receptors lack a known antigen. The sample was blood. Every receptor here comes from a girl aged 2-10 years with multiple sclerosis.

V and J are TRBV29-1 and TRBJ2-3; D is possibly TRBD2 (6 bases). V lost 5 bases and J 4 bases, leaving 10 bases between the germline ends. Per the germline V gene, CDR1 is SQVTM and CDR2 is ANQGSEA. CDR3 length equals 12 residues. The CDR3 reads CSVRGLADTQYF. The DNA of the CDR3 is TGCAGCGTTAGGGGACTCGCAGATACGCAGTATTTT.

The V gene is TRBV28, the J gene TRBJ1-2; no clear D gene. The CDR3 totals 13 residues. V lost 2 bases to trimming and J lost 4 bases, with 8 bases between them. The V gene's germline CDR1 is MDHEN and CDR2 SYDVKM. The CDR3 region has the DNA TGTGCCAGCAGTTTACGAAGATCCTATGGCTACACCTTC. Its protein product is CASSLRRSYGYTF.

This clonotype was detected only a few times. The J gene is TRBJ1-1, the V gene TRBV5-1, with D unresolved. Between the trimmed V and J ends, which lost 0 bases and 1 base, there was a span of 10 bases. This CDR3 comprises 15 residues. CDR1 and CDR2 (germline): SGHRS, YFSETQ. The CDR3 DNA follows: TGCGCCAGCAGCTTGGTTTGGGTTGGGAACACTGAAGCTTTCTTT. Translating gives CASSLVWVGNTEAFF.

The chain employs TRBV7-3 and TRBJ1-6; 7 nucleotides line up with TRBD1. Unmatched junction bases numbered 5, after V lost 5 bases and J lost 10 bases. The CDR3 runs 13 residues. In germline, CDR1 is SGHTA, CDR2 FQGTGA. The CDR3 coding sequence is TGTGCCAGCAGCAAACAACAGGGGTCACCCCTCCACTTT. Translating gives CASSKQQGSPLHF.

This chain connects TRBV21-1 to TRBJ2-1; the table's D call, TRBD2, was not checked against the DNA. TRBV21-1 is shown as a pseudogene. CDR3 length: 14 residues. The CDR3 spells CASSKPGLANEQFF. The CDR3 nucleotides read TGTGCCAGCAGCAAGCCGGGACTAGCCAATGAGCAGTTCTTC.

This clonotype turned up a few times. The chain links TRBV5-6 to TRBJ2-7; the D gene could be TRBD1 or TRBD2 (5 bases each). With 3 bases removed from V and 11 bases from J, the gap between germline ends came to 15 bases. The CDR3 runs 12 residues. Germline loops: CDR1 SGHDT, CDR2 YYEEEE. The CDR3 region is CASSSSRDPKYF. CDR3 sequence (DNA): TGTGCCAGCAGCTCAAGCCGGGACCCAAAGTACTTC.

This clonotype was seen a few times. The gene calls are TRBV29-1 and TRBJ2-3; 10 bases map to TRBD1. Germline V gene data show CDR1 as SQVTM and CDR2 as ANQGSEA. The CDR3 extends over 17 amino acids. The J segment lost 5 bases and the V segment lost 7 bases, leaving 18 bases of the junction unmatched. The CDR3 DNA sequence: TGCAGCGCCCGAAGGGACAGGGGACCCAACGCGGGAGATACGCAGTATTTT. It codes for CSARRDRGPNAGDTQYF.

This clonotype showed up many times. This chain connects TRBV12-3 or TRBV12-4 to TRBJ1-2; perhaps TRBD1 as D (6 bases). The CDR3 has 14 residues. Trimming removed 4 bases at V and 7 bases at J, with 16 bases between. The CDR3 sequence: CASSSLPTGPGYTF. CDR3 nucleotides: TGTGCCAGCAGTTCCCTACCCACAGGGCCTGGCTACACCTTC.

V and J are TRBV12-3 or TRBV12-4 and TRBJ1-1; 7 bases are a match to TRBD1. The CDR3 has 18 amino acids. After removal of 5 bases from V and 0 bases from J, the junction contained 15 bases not matched to a gene. CDR3 sequence reads: CASSPARQGLGVNTEAFF. Here the CDR3 DNA reads TGTGCCAGCAGTCCAGCCCGACAGGGTTTGGGGGTGAACACTGAAGCTTTCTTT.

CDR3 protein: CASSTRTSGGDEQFF. In DNA form, the CDR3 reads TGTGCCAGCAGCACCCGGACTAGCGGGGGCGATGAGCAGTTCTTC. The V gene is TRBV7-2, the J gene TRBJ2-1, with 13 bases fitting TRBD2. Germline trimming cut 5 bases from V and 8 bases from J; bases unmatched to any gene: 6. Germline loops: CDR1 SGHTA, CDR2 FQGNSA. The length of the CDR3 is 15 residues.

The chain couples TRBV5-5 to TRBJ2-7, with D possibly TRBD1 on 6 matching bases. Trimming stripped 1 base from V and 2 bases from J, with 22 bases between. From germline, CDR1 is SGHKS and CDR2 YYEKEE (reference sequence). This CDR3 is 18 amino acids long. In nucleotides, the CDR3 is TGTGCCAGCAGCTTGCGGTTAAGGGGGAGCAGCGAAACCTACGAGCAGTACTTC. This sequence encodes CASSLRLRGSSETYEQYF.

This chain uses TRBV9 with TRBJ1-2; D may be TRBD1 (5 bases). V shed 7 bases and J shed 4 bases, with 17 bases lying between them. The CDR3 runs to 14 residues. The germline CDR1 and CDR2 sequences are SGDLS and YYNGEE. The CDR3 DNA reads as TGTGCCAGCGGCGCAGGGACGGGAACCTATGGCTACACCTTC. Encoded protein: CASGAGTGTYGYTF.

This chain joins TRBV3-1 and TRBJ1-5; no clear D gene. CDR3 length: 14 residues. Germline V gives CDR1 LGHDT, CDR2 YNNKEL (reference sequence). V gave up 2 bases and J gave up 1 base, with 6 bases separating them. CDR3 region: CASSQSGSNQPQHF. CDR3 in DNA: TGTGCCAGCAGCCAATCCGGGAGCAATCAGCCCCAGCATTTT.

As to this clonotype: A junction end diverges from the germline sequence, so it may reflect a read error. The chain has TRBV7-8 and TRBJ1-2, with TRBD1 identical over 9 bases. CDR1 is SGHVS, CDR2 FQNEAQ, per germline. The CDR3 has 15 residues. CDR3 nucleotides: TGTACCAGCAGCTTCCCGGGACAGGGATGCTATGGCTACACCTTC. Translated: CTSSFPGQGCYGYTF.